This T cell receptor beta chain was observed in a study of blood T cell repertoires in COVID-19. Only in-frame clones appear in the TCRdb table, and some are missing; sequencing was by immunoSEQ multiplex PCR. The table has approximately 190,000 clones, roughly 86% seen once. Germline CDR1 is MDHEN and CDR2 is SYDVKM. The CDR3 spans 12 residues. V gave up 4 bases and J gave up 7 bases, with 8 bases separating them. What was sequenced was PBMCs or T cells enriched from blood (not recorded which). This TCR was sampled from a woman aged 40 to 49 in a cohort exposed to, infected with or recovered from COVID-19 (not recorded which). The chain recombines TRBV28 with TRBJ2-1, with D unclear. As DNA, the CDR3 is TGTGCCAGCAGTTCCAAAATGAATGAGCAGTTCTTC. It is translated as CASSSKMNEQFF.